Listed below are T cell receptor beta chains from one sample, sequenced in a study of T cells after yellow fever vaccination. Using its own MiXCR run on the 5' RACE reads, TCRdb lists one record per CDR3 protein. Of fewer than 350,000 distinct CDR3 sequences listed, over 8% are singletons. The sequencing used PBMCs, collected on the day of the first yellow fever vaccination. All receptors come from a man younger than 35 who received the YFV17D yellow fever vaccine. CDR3s include the opening cysteine and the closing phenylalanine or tryptophan. Fields, in order: clone size, J gene, V gene, D gene, CDR3 DNA, CDR3 protein. The D gene is left open where the match is weak. Some rows have no size entry. The others give once, few or many, or a class for an expanded clone.

>few|TRBJ1-1|TRBV14|TRBD1
TGTGCCAGCAGCCAGGATAGGACAGGGCGTTGGAACACTGAAGCTTTCTTT
CASSQDRTGRWNTEAFF
>few|TRBJ2-1|TRBV7-9|-
TGTGCCAGCAGCCCCCCGGGCCAGTCCTACAATGAGCAGTTCTTC
CASSPPGQSYNEQFF
>few|TRBJ1-2|TRBV24-1|-
TGTGCCACCAGTGGCCGAGACAGCTTAAGAAGAGAGAACTATGGCTACACCTTC
CATSGRDSLRRENYGYTF
>-|TRBJ1-5|TRBV20-1|TRBD1
TGCAGTGCTAGTGGACAGGGGCCTAATCGGCCCCAGCATTTT
CSASGQGPNRPQHF
>-|TRBJ2-1|TRBV7-2|TRBD2
TGTGCCAGCAGCCCTCCAGGACTAGCCTACAATGAGCAGTTCTTC
CASSPPGLAYNEQFF
>few|TRBJ1-6|TRBV6-1|-
TGTGCCAGCAGCGTGGGCAGGGCCTATAATTCACCCCTCCACTTT
CASSVGRAYNSPLHF
>many|TRBJ2-1|TRBV12-3/TRBV12-4|TRBD2
TGTGCCAGCAGCCGTAGCGGGGGGTACAATGAGCAGTTCTTC
CASSRSGGYNEQFF
>few|TRBJ2-7|TRBV5-1|TRBD2
TGCGCCAGCAGCTTGCGGGTAGCGGGGGCCTCCTACGAGCAGTACTTC
CASSLRVAGASYEQYF
>-|TRBJ1-1|TRBV12-3/TRBV12-4|-
TGTGCCAGCAGGGGCCGGTTAGGGTGGGGCACTGAAGCTTTCTTT
CASRGRLGWGTEAFF
>few|TRBJ1-3|TRBV7-2|-
TGTGCCAGCAGCTCAGACAACTCTGGATGGAACACCATATATTTT
CASSSDNSGWNTIYF
>few|TRBJ2-1|TRBV7-9|TRBD1
TGTGCCAGCAGCTTAGGATCAGGCGGGACAGGAATGAATGAGCAGTTCTTC
CASSLGSGGTGMNEQFF
>-|TRBJ2-5|TRBV7-9|-
TGTGCCAGCAGCTTAAAGGTAGCCGGAGTGGAAACCCAGTACTTC
CASSLKVAGVETQYF
>-|TRBJ2-7|TRBV30|TRBD1
TGTGCCTGGAGTGGGGACAGTCCCTACGAGCAGTACTTC
CAWSGDSPYEQYF
>-|TRBJ2-5|TRBV7-8|TRBD1
TGTGCCAGCAGCGTGCAGGGGGTTTTTGAGACCCAGTACTTC
CASSVQGVFETQYF
>few|TRBJ2-1|TRBV5-1|-
TGCGCCAGCAGCTTGGAAGGAGCGGAGCAGTTCTTC
CASSLEGAEQFF
>once|TRBJ2-1|TRBV7-2|-
TGTGCCAGCGCCCCCGGGGGCTCCAGTTACAATGAGCAGTTCTTC
CASAPGGSSYNEQFF
>-|TRBJ1-2|TRBV29-1|-
TGCAGCGTTGGAGACTGGGGGATTGGCTACACCTTC
CSVGDWGIGYTF
>many|TRBJ1-2|TRBV6-1|TRBD1
TGTGCCAGCAGCCTGGGACAGCTTTATGGCTACACCTTC
CASSLGQLYGYTF
>-|TRBJ2-3|TRBV20-1|-
TGCAGTGCAACCTGGGGGGGCACAGATACGCAGTATTTT
CSATWGGTDTQYF
>many|TRBJ2-1|TRBV20-1|-
TGCAGTGCTAGAGTCGATTCCTCCTACAATGAGCAGTTCTTC
CSARVDSSYNEQFF
>few|TRBJ2-7|TRBV20-1|TRBD1
TGCAGTGCTAGAGCTGACAGGGGATCCTACGAGCAGTACTTC
CSARADRGSYEQYF
>few|TRBJ2-1|TRBV20-1|-
TGCAGTGCGCTCCACCCCTTCTCTATGGATGAGCAGTTCTTC
CSALHPFSMDEQFF
>many|TRBJ2-5|TRBV18|-
TGTGCCAGCTCCCCAGGGAGAGACCAAGAGACCCAGTACTTC
CASSPGRDQETQYF
>few|TRBJ2-4|TRBV5-1|-
TGCGCCAGCAGCTTGGTGGGGCAGGAAAACATTCAGTACTTC
CASSLVGQENIQYF
>-|TRBJ1-1|TRBV19|-
TGTGCCAGCGAAGTGGGTGAGGGCACTGAAGCTTTCTTT
CASEVGEGTEAFF
>-|TRBJ2-5|TRBV5-6|-
TGTGCCAGCAGTAGGATACCGGGACGGCAAGAGACCCAGTACTTC
CASSRIPGRQETQYF
>-|TRBJ2-2|TRBV7-9|-
TGTGCCAGCAGCCCGTGGGACCCAAGCACCGGGGAGCTGTTTTTT
CASSPWDPSTGELFF
>-|TRBJ1-2|TRBV20-1|-
TGCAGTGCTAGAGGACAGGCTAACTATGGCTACACCTTC
CSARGQANYGYTF
>many|TRBJ2-3|TRBV9|-
TGTGCCAGCAGCGTAGGACAGGGCACAGATACGCAGTATTTT
CASSVGQGTDTQYF
>-|TRBJ2-5|TRBV3-1|TRBD2
TGTGCCAGCAGCCATTATATAGCGGGGACGCAAGAGACCCAGTACTTC
CASSHYIAGTQETQYF